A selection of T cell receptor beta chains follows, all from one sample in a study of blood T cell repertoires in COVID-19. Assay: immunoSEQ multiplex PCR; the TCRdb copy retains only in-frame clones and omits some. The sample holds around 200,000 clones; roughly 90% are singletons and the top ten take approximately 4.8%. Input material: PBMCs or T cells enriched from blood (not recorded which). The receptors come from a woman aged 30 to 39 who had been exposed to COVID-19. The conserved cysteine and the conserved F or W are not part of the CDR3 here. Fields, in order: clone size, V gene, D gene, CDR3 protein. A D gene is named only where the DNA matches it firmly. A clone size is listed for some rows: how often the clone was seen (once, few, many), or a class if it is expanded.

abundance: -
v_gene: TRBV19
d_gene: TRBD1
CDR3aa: ASSPHLTGGAGTEAF

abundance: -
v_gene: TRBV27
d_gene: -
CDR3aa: ASSLSPGLDTEAF

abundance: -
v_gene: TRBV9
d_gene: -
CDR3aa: ASSVDSNYGYT

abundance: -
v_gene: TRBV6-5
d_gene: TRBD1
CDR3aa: ASSPSGTGYEQY

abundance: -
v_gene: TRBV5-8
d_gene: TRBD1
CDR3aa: ASSPRGQDNEKLF

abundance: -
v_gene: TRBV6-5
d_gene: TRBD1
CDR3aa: ASRKDRVRTGELF

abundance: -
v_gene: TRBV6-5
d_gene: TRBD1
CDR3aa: ASSLQGVGANVLT

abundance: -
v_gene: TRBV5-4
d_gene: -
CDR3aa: ASSLTLGGNSPLH

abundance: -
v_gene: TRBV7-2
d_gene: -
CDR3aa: ASSLEGGGSYEQY

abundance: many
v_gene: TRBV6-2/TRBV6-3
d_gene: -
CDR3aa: ASSPGGRALISYEQY

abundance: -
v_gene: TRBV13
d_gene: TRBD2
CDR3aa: ASSSGLADNEQF

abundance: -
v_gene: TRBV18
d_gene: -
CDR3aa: ASSPDIRPYNEQF

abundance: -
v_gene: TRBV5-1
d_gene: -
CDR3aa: ASSLVGQGGSGANVLT

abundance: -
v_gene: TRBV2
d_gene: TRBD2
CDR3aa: ASRTLAGGNNEQF

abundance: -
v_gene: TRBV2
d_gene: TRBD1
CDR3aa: ASKEGQGYNEQF

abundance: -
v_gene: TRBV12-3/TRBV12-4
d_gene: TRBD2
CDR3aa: ASTTSGVGEQY

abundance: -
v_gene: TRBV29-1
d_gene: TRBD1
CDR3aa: SVAQGWGRRAF

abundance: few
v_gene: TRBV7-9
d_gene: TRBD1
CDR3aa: ASSSRDRGRSGSPLH

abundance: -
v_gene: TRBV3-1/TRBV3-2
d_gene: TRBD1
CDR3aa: ASSQWDRGNKNIQY

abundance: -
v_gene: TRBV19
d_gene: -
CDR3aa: ASNWQANTEAF

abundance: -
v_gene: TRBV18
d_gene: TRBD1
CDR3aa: ASSPPGDRAGYGYT

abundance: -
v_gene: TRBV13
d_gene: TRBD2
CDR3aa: ASSLFGEGLNEQF

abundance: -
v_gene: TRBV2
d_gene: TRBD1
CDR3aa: ASSPWTGGATDTQY

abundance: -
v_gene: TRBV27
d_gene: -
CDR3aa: ASGISYYGETQY

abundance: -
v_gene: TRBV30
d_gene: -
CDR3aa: AWRGTGTDEQF

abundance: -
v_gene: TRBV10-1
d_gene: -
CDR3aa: ASPGWSQPQH

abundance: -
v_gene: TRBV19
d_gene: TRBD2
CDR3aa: ASSPGTSGGAFFRRDTQY

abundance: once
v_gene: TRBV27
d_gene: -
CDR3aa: ASSLGGDAGYT

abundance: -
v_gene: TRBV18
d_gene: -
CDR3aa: ASSPRQGNTGELF

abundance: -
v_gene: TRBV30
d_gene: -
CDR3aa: AWSVLGGRGTGELF

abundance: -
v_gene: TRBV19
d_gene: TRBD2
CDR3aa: ASRLAGGNEQF

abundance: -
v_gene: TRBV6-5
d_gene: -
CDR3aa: ASSQDSYEQY

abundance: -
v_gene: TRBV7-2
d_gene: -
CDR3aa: ASSLGGDGYQPQH

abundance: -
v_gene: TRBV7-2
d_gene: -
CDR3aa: ASSLRQSSTDTQY

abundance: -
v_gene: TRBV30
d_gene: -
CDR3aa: AWRGRGAIQQY

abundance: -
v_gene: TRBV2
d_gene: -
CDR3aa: ASSELQAFTGELF

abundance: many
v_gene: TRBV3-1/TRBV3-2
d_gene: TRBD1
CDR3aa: ASSTRDRAYEETQY

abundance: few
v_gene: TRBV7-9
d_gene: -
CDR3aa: ASSFGRGFNQPQH

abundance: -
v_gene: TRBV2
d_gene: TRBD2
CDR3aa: ASSASGDPYEQY

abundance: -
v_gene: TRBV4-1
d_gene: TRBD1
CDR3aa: ASSQPDRGVYEQY

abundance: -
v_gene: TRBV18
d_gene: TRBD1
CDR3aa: ASSPTRQGTLYGYT

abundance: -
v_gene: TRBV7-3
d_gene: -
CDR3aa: ASSLNGGYTEAF

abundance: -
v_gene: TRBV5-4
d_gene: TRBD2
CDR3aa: ASSLVGASGIQETQY

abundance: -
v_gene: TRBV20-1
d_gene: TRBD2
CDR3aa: SASRLAGDSTDTQY

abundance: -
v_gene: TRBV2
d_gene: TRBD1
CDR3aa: ARALRDRGFSGANVLT

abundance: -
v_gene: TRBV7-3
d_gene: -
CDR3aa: ASSLRGATDTQY

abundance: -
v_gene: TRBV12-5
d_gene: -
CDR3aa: ASGPGSGNEQF

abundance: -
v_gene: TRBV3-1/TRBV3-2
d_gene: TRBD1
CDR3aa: ASSQTGGWTEAF

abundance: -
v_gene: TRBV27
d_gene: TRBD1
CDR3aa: ASSRGTGVGFEQY

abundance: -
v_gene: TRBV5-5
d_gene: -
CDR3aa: ASSLKIDTQY

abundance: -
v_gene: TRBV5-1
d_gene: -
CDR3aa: ASSSGAGTDTQY

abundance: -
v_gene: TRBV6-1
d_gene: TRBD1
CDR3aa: ASSEGPAGTGRGNEQF

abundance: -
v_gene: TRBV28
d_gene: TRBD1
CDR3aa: ASRGRDRVYNSPLH